This T cell receptor beta chain was sequenced during a study of patients and donors after allogeneic stem cell transplantation. In germline, CDR1 is SGDLS, CDR2 YYNGEE. The CDR3 spans 12 residues. The V end was cut by 7 bases, the J end by 1 base, with 6 bases between. TCRdb analysed the RT-PCR reads with MiXCR anew, one entry per CDR3 protein. The sample includes over 150,000 distinct CDR3 sequences, around 30% of them seen just once. The V call is TRBV9, the J call TRBJ2-1; D ambiguous. Source material: blood, either unsorted or a sorted T cell fraction (not recorded which). The sequence was obtained from a human donor who was either an allogeneic HSCT recipient or a stem cell or donor lymphocyte infusion donor (not recorded which). It is not recorded whose cells these are; they may come from a transplant donor. CDR3: CASGMSYNEQFF. The CDR3 region has the DNA TGTGCCAGCGGGATGTCCTACAATGAGCAGTTCTTC.